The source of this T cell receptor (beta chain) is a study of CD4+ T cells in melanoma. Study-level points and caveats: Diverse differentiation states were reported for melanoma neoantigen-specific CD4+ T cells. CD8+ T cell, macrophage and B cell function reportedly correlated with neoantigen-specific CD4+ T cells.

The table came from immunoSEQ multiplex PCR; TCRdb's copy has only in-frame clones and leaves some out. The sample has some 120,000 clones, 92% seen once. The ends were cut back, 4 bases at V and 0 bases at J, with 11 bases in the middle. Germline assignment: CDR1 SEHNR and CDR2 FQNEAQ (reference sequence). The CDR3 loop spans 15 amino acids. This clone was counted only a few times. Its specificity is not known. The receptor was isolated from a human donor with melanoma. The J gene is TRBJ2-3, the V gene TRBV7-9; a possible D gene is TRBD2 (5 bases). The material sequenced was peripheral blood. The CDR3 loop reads CASSSRVVSTDTQYF. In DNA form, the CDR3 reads TGTGCCAGCAGCTCGCGGGTCGTTAGCACAGATACGCAGTATTTT. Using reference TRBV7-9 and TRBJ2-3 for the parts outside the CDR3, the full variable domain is DTGVSQNPRHKITKRGQNVTFRCDPISEHNRLYWYRQTLGQGPEFLTYFQNEAQLEKSRLLSDRFSAERPKGSFSTLEIQRTEQGDSAMYLCASSSRVVSTDTQYFGPGTRLTVL.